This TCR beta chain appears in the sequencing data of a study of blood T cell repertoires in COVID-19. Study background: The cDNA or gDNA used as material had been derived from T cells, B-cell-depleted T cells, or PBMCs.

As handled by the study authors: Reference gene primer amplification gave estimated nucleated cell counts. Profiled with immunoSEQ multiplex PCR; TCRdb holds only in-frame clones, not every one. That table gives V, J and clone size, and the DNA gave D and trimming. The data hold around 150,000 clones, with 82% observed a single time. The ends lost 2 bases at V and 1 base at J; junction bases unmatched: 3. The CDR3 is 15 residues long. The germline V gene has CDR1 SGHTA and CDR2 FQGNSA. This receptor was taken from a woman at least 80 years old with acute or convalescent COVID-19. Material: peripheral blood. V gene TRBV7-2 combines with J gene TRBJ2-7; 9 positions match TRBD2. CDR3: CASSLRLAGSYEQYF. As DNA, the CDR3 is TGTGCCAGCAGCTTAAGGCTAGCGGGATCCTACGAGCAGTACTTC. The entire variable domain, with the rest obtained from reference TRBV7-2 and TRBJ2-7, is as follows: GAGVSQSPSNKVTEKGKDVELRCDPISGHTALYWYRQSLGQGLEFLIYFQGNSAPDKSGLPSDRFSAERTGGSVSTLTIQRTQQEDSAVYLCASSLRLAGSYEQYFGPGTRLTVT.